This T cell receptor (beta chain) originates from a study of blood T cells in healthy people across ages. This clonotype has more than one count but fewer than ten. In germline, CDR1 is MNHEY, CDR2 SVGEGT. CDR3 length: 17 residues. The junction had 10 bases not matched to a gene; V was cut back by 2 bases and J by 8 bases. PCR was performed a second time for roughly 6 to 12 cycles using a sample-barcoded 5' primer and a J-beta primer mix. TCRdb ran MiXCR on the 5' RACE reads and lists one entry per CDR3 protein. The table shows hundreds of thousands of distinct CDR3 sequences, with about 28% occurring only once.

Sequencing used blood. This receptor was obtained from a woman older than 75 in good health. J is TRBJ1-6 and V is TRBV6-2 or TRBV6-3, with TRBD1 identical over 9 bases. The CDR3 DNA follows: TGTGCCAGCAGTTACCGGCCGGGACAGGGACAATATTCACCCCTCCACTTT. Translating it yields CASSYRPGQGQYSPLHF.